This TCR beta chain was sequenced for a study of type 1 regulatory T cells. In this sample, this clonotype turned up many times. Its antigen is unidentified. Broader study findings: Compared with non-type 1 regulatory T cells, type 1 regulatory T cells showed a more restricted TCR repertoire.

Trimming took 1 base from V and 1 from J, leaving 13 bases between them. CDR1 and CDR2 from the germline V gene are DFQATT and SNEGSKA (reference sequence). The CDR3 loop spans 15 amino acids. TCRdb reprocessed the reads with MiXCR, giving one entry per CDR3 protein. Among approximately 6,000 distinct CDR3 sequences listed, around 35% were seen once. This clonotype originated in a human donor in good health. J is TRBJ2-5 and V is TRBV20-1, with D perhaps matching TRBD1 (5 bases). Sequencing used cultured type 1 regulatory T (Tr1) cells, either the whole culture or a sorted fraction (not recorded which). CDR3 region: CSARVQGARQETQYF. CDR3 in DNA: TGCAGTGCTAGAGTCCAGGGCGCTCGCCAAGAGACCCAGTACTTC.